Listed below are T cell receptor beta chains from one sample, sequenced in a study of blood T cell repertoires in COVID-19. Profiled with immunoSEQ multiplex PCR; TCRdb holds only in-frame clones, not every one. The sample lists 350,000 to 400,000 clones, 90% occurring once. Sequenced material: peripheral blood. Receptors were obtained from a man between 18 and 29 years old with active or convalescent COVID-19. The CDR3 runs from the conserved cysteine through the conserved F or W. D genes are given only for firm matches. Size values are once, few and many counts, or a class for expanded clones, and some rows have none.

d_call	clone_size	v_call	j_call	cdr3_nt	cdr3_aa
NA	NA	TRBV19	TRBJ2-2	TGTGCCAGTAGTCGACTAGGTGAGGCCGGGGAGCTGTTTTTT	CASSRLGEAGELFF
NA	NA	TRBV4-3	TRBJ1-2	TGCGCCAGCAGCCAAGATCAGGGAGGCTATGGCTACACCTTC	CASSQDQGGYGYTF
TRBD1	NA	TRBV6-1	TRBJ2-7	TGTGCCAGCAGTGATTCGGGCAGGGGGTACGAGCAGTACTTC	CASSDSGRGYEQYF
TRBD1	NA	TRBV28	TRBJ2-1	TGTGCCAGCAGTTCCCCCGCGACAGGGGGTAATGAGCAGTTCTTC	CASSSPATGGNEQFF
TRBD2	NA	TRBV7-2	TRBJ2-7	TGTGCCAGCAGCCGGAAAAGCGGGAGCTCCACCTACGAGCAGTACTTC	CASSRKSGSSTYEQYF
NA	NA	TRBV4-3	TRBJ2-7	TGCGCCAGCAGCCAAGATGCTTCAGGGTACTCCTACGAGCAGTACTTC	CASSQDASGYSYEQYF
NA	NA	TRBV4-3	TRBJ2-5	TGCGCCAGCAGCCAAGTGCGAGATTCGGCCCAGTACTTC	CASSQVRDSAQYF
NA	NA	TRBV6-5	TRBJ1-1	TGTGCCAGCAGTAAACAGGGCATTAGGGACACTGAAGCTTTCTTT	CASSKQGIRDTEAFF
TRBD2	NA	TRBV27	TRBJ2-7	TGTGCCAGCAGTTTAGGGACTAGCGCCTACGGCGAGCAGTACTTC	CASSLGTSAYGEQYF
NA	NA	TRBV7-9	TRBJ2-5	TGTGCCAGCAGTTCCGGGACTCCCCGGGAGACCCAGTACTTC	CASSSGTPRETQYF
NA	NA	TRBV11-2	TRBJ2-2	TGTGCCAGCAGCCCTGTGGGGGGATCCGGGGAGCTGTTTTTT	CASSPVGGSGELFF
TRBD1	NA	TRBV28	TRBJ2-7	TGTGCCAGCAGGTCCGGGACAGGGTTATCTACTTACGAGCAGTACTTC	CASRSGTGLSTYEQYF
NA	once	TRBV7-2	TRBJ2-5	TGTGCCAGCAGCCCCTCCAGGGGAAGGCGAGAGACCCAGTACTTC	CASSPSRGRRETQYF
NA	NA	TRBV5-5	TRBJ2-5	TGTGCCAGCAGCTTGGGGATAGCGGCTTCAGAGACCCAGTACTTC	CASSLGIAASETQYF
NA	few	TRBV28	TRBJ1-2	TGTGCCAGCAGGGACACCTCTACTAGGGAGGAGGGTGGCTACACCTTC	CASRDTSTREEGGYTF
TRBD2	NA	TRBV6-1	TRBJ2-2	TGTGCCAGCAGAGAAGTGGTACTAGCGGACACCGGGGAGCTGTTTTTT	CASREVVLADTGELFF
NA	once	TRBV7-7	TRBJ2-1	TGTGCTAGCAGCTTCGAACCTAAATCCTACAATGAGCAGTTCTTC	CASSFEPKSYNEQFF
NA	NA	TRBV5-6	TRBJ1-1	TGTGCCAGCAGCCCCGTCCCGAGGAGGACTGAAGCTTTCTTT	CASSPVPRRTEAFF
NA	NA	TRBV7-6	TRBJ1-1	TGTGCCAGCAGCTTAGACAGTCGGAGGGACACTGAAGCTTTCTTT	CASSLDSRRDTEAFF
TRBD1	NA	TRBV7-9	TRBJ1-4	TGTGCCAGCAGGACAGGGGGCGAAGGTGAAAAACTGTTTTTT	CASRTGGEGEKLFF
NA	once	TRBV3-1/TRBV3-2	TRBJ2-7	TGTGCCAGCAGCCTACTCAGCCGGCGGGAATCCTACGAGCAGTACTTC	CASSLLSRRESYEQYF
TRBD1	NA	TRBV18	TRBJ1-3	TGTGCCAGCTCACCCGGGGACAGCGGAAACACCATATATTTT	CASSPGDSGNTIYF
TRBD2	NA	TRBV6-2/TRBV6-3	TRBJ2-1	TGTGCCAGCAGTTACGGAGCGGGAGCCCCAATCAATGAGCAGTTCTTC	CASSYGAGAPINEQFF
NA	NA	TRBV2	TRBJ2-7	TGTGCCAGCAGGAGCGTGGGGCCAACCTACGAGCAGTACTTC	CASRSVGPTYEQYF
TRBD1	once	TRBV9	TRBJ1-1	TGTGCCAGCAGCGGAGGACAGGGGGCGGACACTGAAGCTTTCTTT	CASSGGQGADTEAFF
TRBD2	NA	TRBV11-2	TRBJ2-7	TGTGCCAGCAGCTTAACCCAGGCTAGCGGGGTTACCAGGTACGAGCAGTACTTC	CASSLTQASGVTRYEQYF
NA	few	TRBV3-1/TRBV3-2	TRBJ1-4	TGTGCCAGCAGCCGCGCCGGGACTAGTGGTCGGAAACTGTTTTTT	CASSRAGTSGRKLFF
TRBD1	NA	TRBV29-1	TRBJ2-5	TGCAGCGTTGAAGAGGGGACAGGGGAAGTGACCCAGTACTTC	CSVEEGTGEVTQYF
NA	NA	TRBV30	TRBJ1-5	TGTGCCTGGGGTGGGACAAATCAGCCCCAGCATTTT	CAWGGTNQPQHF
NA	once	TRBV7-9	TRBJ2-7	TGTGCCAGCAGCCCCCTGCGGGTCGCCTACGAGCAGTACTTC	CASSPLRVAYEQYF
TRBD1	NA	TRBV27	TRBJ2-7	TGTGCCAGCGCCCCGGGGACAGGGGACGAGCAGTACTTC	CASAPGTGDEQYF
TRBD1	NA	TRBV12-5	TRBJ1-2	TGTGCTAGTGCCTACTCAGACAGGGACCCCAACTATGGCTACACCTTC	CASAYSDRDPNYGYTF
TRBD1	NA	TRBV28	TRBJ2-3	TGTGCCAGCAGTCGGGACAGGGCAGATACGCAGTATTTT	CASSRDRADTQYF
TRBD1	NA	TRBV7-3	TRBJ2-7	TGTGCCAGCAGCCCGACAGGGAGCGACGAGCAGTACTTC	CASSPTGSDEQYF
NA	NA	TRBV7-3	TRBJ2-3	TGTGCCAGCAGCTCCCGGACAACAGATACGCAGTATTTT	CASSSRTTDTQYF
TRBD1	NA	TRBV5-6	TRBJ2-7	TGTGCCAGCAGCTTGGGGGGACAGCCTAGCTTC	CASSLGGQPSF
NA	NA	TRBV12-3/TRBV12-4	TRBJ2-2	TGTGCCAGCAGTTCGAGACAGACCGGGGAGCTGTTTTTT	CASSSRQTGELFF
NA	once	TRBV6-5	TRBJ1-6	TGTGCCAGCAGTTCCGCAAGGAGCTCCTATAATTCACCCCTCCACTTT	CASSSARSSYNSPLHF
NA	NA	TRBV4-2	TRBJ2-2	TGTGCCAGCAGCCAAGGGCCCGGGGAGCTGTTTTTT	CASSQGPGELFF
NA	NA	TRBV21-1	TRBJ1-6	TGTGCCAGTATAATACAGGAGAACCTGTCCTATAATTCACCCCTCCACTTT	CASIIQENLSYNSPLHF
TRBD1	NA	TRBV15	TRBJ2-2	TGTGCCACCAGCAGAGATCTACCAGGGGGGAACACCGGGGAGCTGTTTTTT	CATSRDLPGGNTGELFF
TRBD1	NA	TRBV7-3	TRBJ1-5	TGTGCCAGCAGTCAAGACAGGGCAAATCAGCCCCAGCATTTT	CASSQDRANQPQHF
NA	NA	TRBV6-5	TRBJ2-1	TGTGCCAGCAGTTACGGGAGTGAGCAGTTCTTC	CASSYGSEQFF
TRBD1	NA	TRBV27	TRBJ1-3	TGTGCCAGTAAACAGGGGTTCTCTGGAAACACCATATATTTT	CASKQGFSGNTIYF
NA	NA	TRBV4-3	TRBJ2-3	TGCGCCAGCAGCCAAGATCTAGCAGTTGCAGATACGCAGTATTTT	CASSQDLAVADTQYF
NA	NA	TRBV7-2	TRBJ1-3	TGTGCCAGCAGCTTAGGGAGCGCGAGCTCTGGAAACACCATATATTTT	CASSLGSASSGNTIYF
TRBD1	NA	TRBV6-2/TRBV6-3	TRBJ1-5	TGTGCCAGCAGTTCCGGGACAGAAAATCAGCCCCAGCATTTT	CASSSGTENQPQHF